This passage covers 31 T cell receptor beta chains from one sample sequenced in a study of OX40 agonist ivuxolimab in advanced cancers. TCRdb keeps only in-frame clones here, not all; method: immunoSEQ multiplex PCR. The table shows more than 75,000 clones, with 85% to 90% occurring only once. The specimen was CD4+ or CD8+ T cells sorted from blood, collected in a trial of the OX40 agonist ivuxolimab. The receptors shown here come from an adult with an advanced solid tumor such as melanoma, head and neck, liver or kidney cancer.

The CDR3 here is CASSETASGFTDTQYF. Here the CDR3 DNA reads TGTGCCAGCAGCGAAACAGCTAGCGGTTTCACAGATACGCAGTATTTT. The gene calls are TRBV9 and TRBJ2-3; 7 positions agree with TRBD2. The CDR3 extends over 16 amino acids. Losses at the gene ends were 3 bases for V and 2 bases for J; bases not matched to a gene: 9. Germline loops: CDR1 SGDLS, CDR2 YYNGEE. The full variable domain, in which reference TRBV9 and TRBJ2-3 provide the parts outside the CDR3, is DSGVTQTPKHLITATGQRVTLRCSPRSGDLSVYWYQQSLDQGLQFLIQYYNGEERAKGNILERFSAQQFPDLHSELNLSSLELGDSALYFCASSETASGFTDTQYFGPGTRLTVL.

The rearrangement uses TRBV6-1 and TRBJ2-1; D is perhaps TRBD2 (5 bases). CDR3 length equals 16 residues. V lost 3 bases and J lost 0, with 12 bases in between. Germline lookup yields CDR1 MNHNS and CDR2 SASEGT. The CDR3 bases are TGTGCCAGCAGTGATTCGGACTGGAACTCCTACAATGAGCAGTTCTTC. Its protein product is CASSDSDWNSYNEQFF.

This clone was observed a single time. The chain recombines TRBV13 with TRBJ2-3; TRBD2 matches 9 bases. The V segment lost 4 bases and the J segment 3 bases; nucleotides outside the gene matches: 17. The CDR3 covers 19 residues. CDR1 is PRHDT, CDR2 FYEKMQ, per germline (reference sequence). As DNA, the CDR3 is TGTGCCAGCAGCTCCCTCGGGGTAGCGGGAGATCGTGGTACAGATACGCAGTATTTT. It yields the protein CASSSLGVAGDRGTDTQYF. Using reference TRBV13 and TRBJ2-3 for the parts outside the CDR3, the full variable domain is AAGVIQSPRHLIKEKRETATLKCYPIPRHDTVYWYQQGPGQDPQFLISFYEKMQSDKGSIPDRFSAQQFSDYHSELNMSSLELGDSALYFCASSSLGVAGDRGTDTQYFGPGTRLTVL.

The chain employs TRBV2 and TRBJ2-7; D may be TRBD1 (6 bases). The CDR3 runs to 12 residues. Germline V gives CDR1 SNHLY, CDR2 FYNNEI. With 4 bases removed from V and 6 bases from J, the gap between germline ends came to 10 bases. The DNA for the CDR3 is TGTGCCAGCAGTGTAGGACAGTTCGAGCAGTACTTC. Translation gives CASSVGQFEQYF.

J is TRBJ2-2 and V is TRBV18; 7 nucleotides align to TRBD1. Germline CDR1 and CDR2: KGHSH and LQKENI. With V trimmed by 1 base and J by 5 bases, 7 bases remained unmatched. This CDR3 is 16 amino acids long. The CDR3 DNA reads TGTGCCAGCTCACCACGAGGGGGCCCGAGAACCGGGGAGCTGTTTTTT. It is translated as CASSPRGGPRTGELFF.

The J gene is TRBJ2-3, the V gene TRBV5-4, with TRBD2 identical over 9 bases. The CDR3 is 16 amino acids. The germline V gene encodes CDR1 SGHNT and CDR2 YYREEE (reference sequence). V lost 4 bases to trimming and J lost 0 bases; unmatched junction nucleotides: 6. For the CDR3, the DNA is TGTGCCAGCAGCACGAAACTAGCGGGCAGCACAGATACGCAGTATTTT. This codes for CASSTKLAGSTDTQYF.

The V gene is TRBV2, the J gene TRBJ2-5; 8 nucleotides match TRBD2. The ends lost 1 base at V and 7 bases at J; junction bases unmatched: 2. CDR3 size: 13 residues. Germline V gene lookup returns CDR1 SNHLY and CDR2 FYNNEI. CDR3 in DNA: TGTGCCAGCAGTGAAGTACTAGCGGTGACCCAGTACTTC. This codes for CASSEVLAVTQYF.

The CDR3 coding sequence is TGTGCCAGCAGCCCCAGAGGAGGGACCACAGATACGCAGTATTTT. Its translation is CASSPRGGTTDTQYF. This chain connects TRBV7-6 to TRBJ2-3; maybe TRBD2 (6 bases). Germline V CDR1 and CDR2: SGHVS, FNYEAQ. This CDR3 contains 15 residues. Deletions cut 5 bases from V and 2 bases from J, with 14 bases between.

This clone came up a few times. The chain joins TRBV7-7 to TRBJ2-7; 11 positions match TRBD1. This CDR3 has 13 amino acids. V lost 4 bases to trimming and J lost 12 bases; unmatched junction nucleotides: 8. Germline V gives CDR1 SSHAT, CDR2 FNYEAQ (reference sequence). CDR3 sequence reads: CASSSPGQGVVYF. CDR3 DNA: TGTGCCAGCAGCTCGCCGGGACAGGGGGTGGTGTACTTC.

V is TRBV27 and J is TRBJ1-2; unclear D gene. The V end was cut by 2 bases, the J end by 3 bases, with 13 bases between. CDR3 length equals 15 residues. Germline lookup yields CDR1 MNHEY and CDR2 SMNVEV (reference sequence). CDR3 protein: CASSLRGLGDYGYTF. CDR3 nucleotide sequence: TGTGCCAGCAGTTTAAGAGGACTCGGGGACTATGGCTACACCTTC.

A note on this clone: Within the sample, other DNA sequences also encode this same CDR3. CDR3 region: CASSLEGLTDTQYF. Written as DNA, the CDR3 is TGCGCCAGCAGCCTGGAGGGCCTGACAGATACGCAGTATTTT. The chain carries TRBV5-1 and TRBJ2-3, with D maybe TRBD2 (6 bases). V gave up 4 bases and J gave up 3 bases, with 12 bases separating them. This CDR3 region has 14 residues. In germline, CDR1 is SGHRS, CDR2 YFSETQ. Complete variable domain (other parts from reference TRBV5-1 and TRBJ2-3): KAGVTQTPRYLIKTRGQQVTLSCSPISGHRSVSWYQQTPGQGLQFLFEYFSETQRNKGNFPGRFSGRQFSNSRSEMNVSTLELGDSALYLCASSLEGLTDTQYFGPGTRLTVL.

The rearrangement links TRBV4-1 to TRBJ2-7, with D perhaps given as TRBD1 or TRBD2 (6 bases each). V was cut by 1 base and J by 12 bases, with 10 bases left in between. Germline V gives CDR1 MGHRA, CDR2 YSYEKL. This CDR3 has 11 amino acids. CDR3 amino acids: CASSQAGGWYF. The CDR3 DNA reads as TGCGCCAGCAGCCAAGCCGGGGGCTGGTACTTC.

This chain uses TRBV21-1 with TRBJ2-7; TRBD2, as called in the table, went unchecked against the DNA. TRBV21-1 is a listed pseudogene. The CDR3 extends over 14 amino acids. The CDR3 DNA is TGTGCCAGCAGCTCCCCTCCATATAGATACGAGCAGTACTTC. This translates into CASSSPPYRYEQYF.

J is TRBJ2-4 and V is TRBV19; tentative D call: TRBD2 (6 bases). Germline V CDR1 and CDR2: LNHDA, SQIVND (reference sequence). This CDR3 is 15 amino acids long. V gave up 3 bases and J gave up 1 base, with 10 bases separating them. As DNA, the CDR3 is TGTGCCAGTAGTATGTCAGGGAGGGCCAAAAACATTCAGTACTTC. It yields the protein CASSMSGRAKNIQYF.

The gene calls are TRBV14 and TRBJ2-1; no clear D. This CDR3 region has 13 residues. The V gene's germline CDR1 is SGHDN and CDR2 FVKESK. The germline V and J ends were trimmed by 0 bases and 6 bases, with 6 bases remaining between them. The CDR3 sequence is CASSQELTNEQFF. The CDR3 region has the DNA TGTGCCAGCAGCCAAGAGCTCACCAATGAGCAGTTCTTC.

The chain is built from TRBV4-1 and TRBJ1-1; D may be TRBD1 (5 bases). CDR1 is MGHRA, CDR2 YSYEKL, per germline. The CDR3 runs 14 residues. V was trimmed by 1 base and J by 0 bases, leaving 6 bases between them. The CDR3 sequence is CASSQGGLNTEAFF. The CDR3 coding sequence is TGCGCCAGCAGCCAAGGGGGGTTGAACACTGAAGCTTTCTTT.

The chain uses TRBV7-3 and TRBJ2-5; D could derive from TRBD1 or TRBD2 (6 bases each). Trimming removed 3 bases at V and 1 base at J, with 9 bases between. This CDR3 has 14 amino acids. CDR1 SGHTA and CDR2 FQGTGA come from the germline V gene. CDR3 residues: CASSFGGAQETQYF. Here the CDR3 DNA reads TGTGCCAGCAGCTTCGGGGGCGCCCAAGAGACCCAGTACTTC. Based on the CDR3 plus reference TRBV7-3 and TRBJ2-5, the full variable domain is GAGVSQTPSNKVTEKGKYVELRCDPISGHTALYWYRQSLGQGPEFLIYFQGTGAADDSGLPNDRFFAVRPEGSVSTLKIQRTERGDSAVYLCASSFGGAQETQYFGPGTRLLVL.

The chain has TRBV18 and TRBJ1-1, with a tentative D call TRBD1 (5 bases). This CDR3 is 13 amino acids long. Germline CDR1 KGHSH, CDR2 LQKENI. V lost 5 bases to trimming and J lost 2 bases, with 9 bases between them. This chain's CDR3 is CASSGGANTEAFF. CDR3 bases: TGTGCCAGCTCAGGGGGAGCAAACACTGAAGCTTTCTTT.

The chain employs TRBV10-3 and TRBJ2-3, with D possibly matching TRBD1 (5 bases). Trimming took 3 bases from V and 4 from J, leaving 11 bases between them. Germline CDR1 reads ENHRY; CDR2 reads SYGVKD. The CDR3 is 14 residues long. CDR3 sequence (DNA): TGTGCCATCAGTGATATCAGGGCTTCAGATACGCAGTATTTT. Translated: CAISDIRASDTQYF.

This rearrangement joins TRBV5-1 to TRBJ1-1; D call uncertain. Trimming shortened V by 0 bases and J by 2 bases, and 8 bases separated the two germline ends. Germline CDR1 is SGHRS and CDR2 is YFSETQ. This CDR3 region has 14 residues. Here the CDR3 DNA reads TGCGCCAGCAGCTTGGATACAGTCAACACTGAAGCTTTCTTT. Its protein is CASSLDTVNTEAFF.

The V gene is TRBV4-3, the J gene TRBJ2-7, with 9 bases aligning to TRBD1. The J segment lost 3 bases and the V segment lost 5 bases, leaving 11 bases of the junction unmatched. The CDR3 contains 16 residues. Germline CDR1 is LGHNA and CDR2 is YSLEER. CDR3 DNA sequence: TGCGCCAGCAGCAAAAGAGCCGGGACAGGGATCTACGAGCAGTACTTC. This translates into CASSKRAGTGIYEQYF.

The chain combines TRBV28 with TRBJ2-2; 10 bases match TRBD1. The CDR3 extends over 14 amino acids. Germline lookup yields CDR1 MDHEN and CDR2 SYDVKM. V lost 4 bases and J lost 7; bases outside the gene matches: 3. The CDR3 sequence is CASSSGQGSGELFF. CDR3 sequence (DNA): TGTGCCAGCAGTTCGGGACAGGGGAGCGGGGAGCTGTTTTTT. Filled out from reference TRBV28 and TRBJ2-2, the complete variable domain reads DVKVTQSSRYLVKRTGEKVFLECVQDMDHENMFWYRQDPGLGLRLIYFSYDVKMKEKGDIPEGYSVSREKKERFSLILESASTNQTSMYLCASSSGQGSGELFFGEGSRLTVL.

The V gene is TRBV12-5, the J gene TRBJ1-5, with D perhaps matching TRBD1 (5 bases). The CDR3 loop spans 19 amino acids. V was shortened by 1 base and J by 0 bases, with 19 bases between the two germline ends. Germline CDR1 is LGHNT and CDR2 is FRNRAP. As DNA, the CDR3 is TGTGCTAGTGGTTTGGCAGCTCGGGGCGTCCTATATAGCAATCAGCCCCAGCATTTT. Encoded protein: CASGLAARGVLYSNQPQHF.

The gene calls are TRBV6-1 and TRBJ1-2, with D unresolved. The germline V gene has CDR1 MNHNS and CDR2 SASEGT. Deletions cut 2 bases from V and 5 bases from J, with 12 bases between. This CDR3 region has 14 residues. The CDR3, as DNA: TGTGCCAGCAGTGAACACAGTCCCGTTTATGGCTACACCTTC. Encoded protein: CASSEHSPVYGYTF.

This chain connects TRBV5-1 to TRBJ2-1; D unresolved. The CDR3 is 11 residues long. Germline V lookup: CDR1 SGHRS, CDR2 YFSETQ. Trimming left V 1 base short and J 6 bases short, with 2 bases between. The CDR3 spells CASSLFNEQFF. DNA of the CDR3: TGCGCCAGCAGCTTGTTCAATGAGCAGTTCTTC.

This chain joins TRBV6-6 and TRBJ2-7; D may match TRBD1 or TRBD2 (5 bases each). With 5 bases removed from V and 6 bases from J, the gap between germline ends came to 17 bases. The germline V gene encodes CDR1 MNHNY and CDR2 SVGAGI (reference sequence). CDR3 length equals 14 residues. CDR3 residues: CASSLATIGTEQYF. DNA of the CDR3: TGTGCCAGCAGTCTAGCCACAATTGGGACCGAGCAGTACTTC.

This chain connects TRBV14 to TRBJ2-7; D is ambiguous. V was shortened by 2 bases and J by 6 bases, with 8 bases between the two germline ends. The CDR3 runs to 12 residues. From germline, CDR1 is SGHDN and CDR2 FVKESK. CDR3 region: CASSQRVGEQYF. The CDR3 coding sequence is TGTGCCAGCAGCCAACGTGTCGGCGAGCAGTACTTC.

The chain combines TRBV7-2 with TRBJ2-7, with a tentative D call TRBD1 (6 bases). Trimming left V 2 bases short and J 3 bases short, with 8 bases between. CDR1 and CDR2 from the germline V gene are SGHTA and FQGNSA. This CDR3 is 13 amino acids long. CDR3 coding DNA: TGTGCCAGCAGCTTATACAGGGACTACGAGCAGTACTTC. Translating it yields CASSLYRDYEQYF.

V gene TRBV7-2 combines with J gene TRBJ2-3; 10 bases agree with TRBD2. Germline V gene sequence: CDR1 SGHTA, CDR2 FQGNSA. Trimming removed 5 bases from V and 1 base from J; junction bases left unmatched: 3. The CDR3 spans 15 residues. The CDR3 loop reads CASSPTSGGTDTQYF. Here the CDR3 DNA reads TGTGCCAGCAGCCCTACTAGCGGGGGCACAGATACGCAGTATTTT.

This clone was picked up a small number of times. J is TRBJ2-7 and V is TRBV10-1; D perhaps matches TRBD1 (6 bases). Germline lookup yields CDR1 WNHNN and CDR2 SYGVQD (reference sequence). Trimming took off 3 bases at V and 1 base at J, with 10 bases between the two ends. This CDR3 has 14 amino acids. The CDR3 bases are TGCGCCAGCAGTGACCGGGACACTTCCTACGAGCAGTACTTC. Protein sequence: CASSDRDTSYEQYF.

The CDR3 DNA is TGTGCCAGCTCACCATTACGGACAGAGCGGTATGGCTACACCTTC. This gives the protein CASSPLRTERYGYTF. This chain connects TRBV18 to TRBJ1-2, with D possibly TRBD1 on 6 matching bases. The CDR3 is 15 residues long. CDR1 is KGHSH, CDR2 LQKENI, per germline. V was cut by 2 bases and J by 5 bases, with 15 bases left in between.